One sample yielded the 13 T cell receptor beta chains listed below, sequenced in a study of neoadjuvant anti-PD-1 for oral cavity cancer. Generated by immunoSEQ multiplex PCR, the TCRdb table keeps only in-frame clones and is missing some. The sample has about 68,000 clones, about 88% seen once. The sample's time point: after neoadjuvant nivolumab, at surgical resection. The sequencing here drew on PBMCs, taken after nivolumab (anti-PD-1) treatment. The receptors originated from a person between 40 and 85 years old with oral cavity squamous cell carcinoma.

The chain combines TRBV14 with TRBJ1-1, with no clear D. The germline CDR1 and CDR2 sequences are SGHDN and FVKESK. The CDR3 runs 12 residues. V was shortened by 1 base and J by 10 bases, with 10 bases between the two germline ends. CDR3 amino acids: CASSQGILGAFF. Written as DNA, the CDR3 is TGTGCCAGCAGCCAAGGGATTTTAGGAGCTTTCTTT.

The V and J genes are TRBV7-8 and TRBJ2-1, with TRBD2 identical over 8 bases. The germline gives CDR1 SGHVS, CDR2 FQNEAQ. The trim removed 2 bases at V and 4 bases at J, leaving 4 bases unmatched. CDR3 length equals 15 residues. The CDR3, as DNA: TGTGCCAGCAGCTTACTAGCGGGTTTTTACAATGAGCAGTTCTTC. It translates to CASSLLAGFYNEQFF. The variable domain in full, with the rest retrieved from reference TRBV7-8 and TRBJ2-1, is GAGVSQSPRYKVAKRGQDVALRCDPISGHVSLFWYQQALGQGPEFLTYFQNEAQLDKSGLPSDRFFAERPEGSVSTLKIQRTQQEDSAVYLCASSLLAGFYNEQFFGPGTRLTVL.

The J gene is TRBJ2-1, the V gene TRBV7-4, with 12 bases matching TRBD2. CDR3 length equals 15 residues. The germline gives CDR1 SGHVT, CDR2 SQSDAQ. The ends lost 6 bases at V and 5 bases at J; junction bases unmatched: 5. CDR3 in amino acids: CASRPGLAGNNEQFF. CDR3 nucleotide sequence: TGTGCCAGCAGACCGGGACTAGCGGGCAACAATGAGCAGTTCTTC.

This clone was seen a handful of times. The J gene is TRBJ2-1, the V gene TRBV27; TRBD2 might be the D (5 bases). In germline, CDR1 is MNHEY, CDR2 SMNVEV (reference sequence). Trimming removed 3 bases from V and 7 bases from J, with 13 bases in between. The CDR3 covers 14 residues. The CDR3 sequence is CASSFRISVNEQFF. CDR3 sequence (DNA): TGTGCCAGCAGTTTTCGGATTAGCGTGAATGAGCAGTTCTTC.

The V gene is TRBV7-2, the J gene TRBJ2-6; D remains unclear. With 5 bases removed from V and 5 bases from J, the gap between germline ends came to 22 bases. The CDR3 totals 18 residues. Germline CDR1 SGHTA, CDR2 FQGNSA. The CDR3 sequence is CASSANTRRQSRANVLTF. CDR3 sequence (DNA): TGTGCCAGCAGCGCTAACACCAGACGACAAAGTCGGGCCAACGTCCTGACTTTC.

The chain is built from TRBV10-3 and TRBJ2-3; D possibly corresponds to TRBD1 (6 bases). V was shortened by 11 bases and J by 3 bases, with 12 bases between the two germline ends. Germline CDR1 and CDR2: ENHRY and SYGVKD. CDR3 length equals 12 residues. This CDR3 is CAGGRGTDTQYF. CDR3 nucleotide sequence: TGTGCCGGGGGCAGGGGAACAGATACGCAGTATTTT.

The genes are TRBV28 and TRBJ2-2; perhaps TRBD2 as D (6 bases). In germline, CDR1 is MDHEN, CDR2 SYDVKM. Between the trimmed V and J ends, which lost 3 bases and 0 bases, there was a span of 8 bases. The CDR3 has 15 residues. CDR3 sequence (DNA): TGTGCCAGCAGTTTGGCGGGAACGAACACCGGGGAGCTGTTTTTT. It yields the protein CASSLAGTNTGELFF.

This clone was seen a single time. The chain links TRBV27 to TRBJ2-7; TRBD2 agrees at 8 bases. The CDR3 sequence is 12 residues long. V trimming: 6 bases; J trimming: 4 bases; junction bases outside the gene matches: 2. The germline gives CDR1 MNHEY, CDR2 SMNVEV (reference sequence). CDR3 in DNA: TGTGCCAGCAGGCGGGGGGCGTACGAGCAGTACTTC. Its translation is CASRRGAYEQYF.

This clone has just a few counts. The genes are TRBV9 and TRBJ1-4, with D unresolved. Germline V gives CDR1 SGDLS, CDR2 YYNGEE. There are 14 residues in the CDR3. The V gene lost 4 bases and the J gene lost 5 bases, with 12 bases spanning the gap. The CDR3 nucleotides read TGTGCCAGCAGCTCCGGCGGAGAAAATGAAAAACTGTTTTTT. Translated, it gives CASSSGGENEKLFF.

This clone was found a few times. The V and J genes are TRBV5-1 and TRBJ2-1; D is possibly TRBD1 (5 bases). The CDR3 has 16 amino acids. V was cut by 0 bases and J by 3 bases, with 13 bases left in between. Germline values: CDR1 SGHRS, CDR2 YFSETQ. In DNA form, the CDR3 reads TGCGCCAGCAGCTTGGCCGCCTATACAGGCTACAATGAGCAGTTCTTC. Translating it yields CASSLAAYTGYNEQFF. Full variable domain (rest looked up from reference TRBV5-1 and TRBJ2-1): KAGVTQTPRYLIKTRGQQVTLSCSPISGHRSVSWYQQTPGQGLQFLFEYFSETQRNKGNFPGRFSGRQFSNSRSEMNVSTLELGDSALYLCASSLAAYTGYNEQFFGPGTRLTVL.

This clone was seen a few times. This chain links TRBV30 with TRBJ2-1, with 12 bases identical to TRBD2. Trimming at V came to 0 bases and at J to 7 bases, leaving 16 bases not matched to a gene. CDR1 and CDR2 from the germline V gene are GTSNPN and SVGIG (reference sequence). The CDR3 runs 19 residues. The CDR3: CAWSVLGLAGGGRLNEQFF. Written as DNA, the CDR3 is TGTGCCTGGAGTGTCCTCGGGCTAGCGGGAGGGGGAAGGCTTAATGAGCAGTTCTTC.

The V gene is TRBV14, the J gene TRBJ2-3, with 11 nucleotides matching TRBD2. This CDR3 comprises 15 residues. Looked up from germline, CDR1 is SGHDN and CDR2 is FVKESK. The J segment lost 1 base and the V segment lost 4 bases, leaving 1 base of the junction unmatched. This CDR3 is CASSPGLAGTDTQYF. The CDR3 DNA reads TGTGCCAGCAGCCCGGGACTAGCGGGCACAGATACGCAGTATTTT.

V and J are TRBV18 and TRBJ2-4; maybe TRBD2 (5 bases). The CDR3 spans 17 residues. The ends were cut back, 0 bases at V and 0 bases at J, with 12 bases in the middle. Looked up from germline, CDR1 is KGHSH and CDR2 is LQKENI. CDR3 sequence (DNA): TGTGCCAGCTCACCACCGCTTCCGGGATTAGCCAAAAACATTCAGTACTTC. The encoded protein is CASSPPLPGLAKNIQYF.